Sequencing of this TCR beta chain was carried out in a study of human T cells and chemical hapten exposure (dated by TCRdb to the early 2020s). Describing the broader study: Libraries were pooled for sequencing, and per-sample TCR yields varied mainly because of small differences in library volumes within the pool. This study followed changes in the peripheral blood TCR repertoire in vivo during primary and secondary sensitization of alopecia patients to the hapten diphenylcyclopropenone (DPC). Beyond this particular receptor, the publication reports: The number of TCRs above 1 in 1000 frequency did not change with DPC sensitization; there was no evidence of global repertoire structure alterations. After repeated subsampling, changes were observed in the strength of the expansion versus patch-test correlation and in the threshold at which the correlation became significant.

This clonotype was counted ten times or more. The antigen this receptor binds is unknown. No quality values exist for individual bases; no much larger clone is one base distant. Taken from the germline V gene (reference sequence), the CDR1 and CDR2 loops are DFQATT and SNEGSKA. The CDR3 runs 12 amino acids, cysteine and phenylalanine included. Here the CDR3 DNA is all that survives: 36 bases in frame from base 1. V drops 7 bases and J drops 6 bases, leaving 16 bases in between. Unfractionated whole blood was collected in Tempus Blood RNA tubes, and total RNA was extracted from that blood. Five healthy volunteers served as TCR sequencing controls and were bled at day 0, 2 weeks and 6 weeks. Library preparation attached unique molecular identifiers to individual cDNA molecules for quantitative, reproducible TCR counting. From each blood RNA sample, both TCR alpha and TCR beta chains were sequenced. Per the source publication's procedure: Samples had a median of about 96,000 TCRs, with a range from roughly 20,000 to 700,000. The Decombinator software suite was used to annotate V, J and CDR3 in the TCR reads. For PS versus PT1 abundance plots, all samples were subsampled to the same number of TCRs (28,000). TCRs were defined as expanded if absent before sensitization and observed at least eight times at the 2-week time point. The public reads were reanalyzed by TCRdb: fastp trimming at Q25, MiXCR alignment, in-frame beta chains only. Rows matching on CDR3 protein sequence are summarized as one entry with the most common DNA and genes. TCRdb assigned the V and J calls; the authors' analysis was not used. This sample lists about 120,000 distinct CDR3 sequences; about 7.7% were detected once. The top ten hold over 1.1% of the sample.

The receptor comes from a human donor in good health. Some clones in this sample may be carry-over from other donors' samples. Donor details come from another sample of the same person, matched by shared clones. Source material: whole blood. The chain is encoded by TRBV20-1 joined to TRBJ2-7; the D gene is perhaps TRBD1, from 7 matching bases. The nucleotide sequence reads as follows: TGCAGTGGTCGGCGGCAGGGGGGCGAGCAGTACTTC. Its protein reads: CSGRRQGGEQYF.